This T cell receptor beta chain was identified in a study of response to subunit inactivated influenza vaccine. Findings of the study overall: With each seasonal influenza vaccination, the authors suggested, few new T cells are recruited.

With respect to this clonotype: The antigen remains undetermined.

V lost 4 bases to trimming and J lost 13 bases, with 9 bases between them. Germline values: CDR1 SGHDT, CDR2 YYEEEE. There are 9 residues in the CDR3. TCRdb analysed the RT-PCR reads with MiXCR anew, one entry per CDR3 protein. The data contain around 520,000 distinct CDR3 sequences, roughly 27% of them singletons. This clonotype was sampled from a man aged 50-59 years who received an inactivated influenza vaccine. This chain joins TRBV5-6 and TRBJ2-7, with D perhaps assigned TRBD1 or TRBD2 (5 bases each). Sequencing was performed on CD4+ T cells sorted from PBMCs, taken 4 to 6 days after vaccination. The CDR3 loop reads CASSVGPYF. CDR3 nucleotides: TGTGCCAGCAGCGTGGGACCTTACTTC.